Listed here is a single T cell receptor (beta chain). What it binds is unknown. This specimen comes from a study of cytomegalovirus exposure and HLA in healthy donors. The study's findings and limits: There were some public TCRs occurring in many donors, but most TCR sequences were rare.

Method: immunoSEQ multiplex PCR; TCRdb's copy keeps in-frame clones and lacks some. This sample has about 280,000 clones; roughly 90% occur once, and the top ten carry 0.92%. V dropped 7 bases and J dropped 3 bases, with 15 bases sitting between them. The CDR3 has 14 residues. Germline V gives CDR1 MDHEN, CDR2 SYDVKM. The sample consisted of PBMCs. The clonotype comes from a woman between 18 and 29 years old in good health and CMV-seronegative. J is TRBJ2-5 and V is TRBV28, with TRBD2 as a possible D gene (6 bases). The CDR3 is CASTLLGGEETQYF. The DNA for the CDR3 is TGTGCCAGCACCCTCCTGGGGGGAGAAGAGACCCAGTACTTC. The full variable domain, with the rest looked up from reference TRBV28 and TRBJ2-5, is DVKVTQSSRYLVKRTGEKVFLECVQDMDHENMFWYRQDPGLGLRLIYFSYDVKMKEKGDIPEGYSVSREKKERFSLILESASTNQTSMYLCASTLLGGEETQYFGPGTRLLVL.